The entry below gives a single T cell receptor beta chain sequence along with its context. Its antigen remains unknown. 60 Vbeta and 13 Jbeta primers were used in PCR. Sequenced by immunoSEQ multiplex PCR; TCRdb stores in-frame clones only, minus some. The data hold over 130,000 clones, with 88% observed a single time. This entry is derived from a study of cytomegalovirus exposure and HLA in healthy donors. General study points: The later analysis indicated that the majority of CMV-associated TCR beta chains appeared HLA-restricted. Clonal expansion was found to be greater in HLA-associated TCR beta chains than in equally common others in a later analysis.

The germline gives CDR1 MNHNS, CDR2 SASEGT. This CDR3 has 13 amino acids. V lost 8 bases to trimming and J lost 0 bases, with 11 bases between them. The chain links TRBV6-1 to TRBJ2-7, with TRBD1 as a possible D gene (5 bases). Sequencing input: PBMCs. This TCR came from a woman between 35 and 50 years old in good health and CMV-seronegative. The CDR3 loop is CASRRDSSYEQYF. The CDR3 nucleotides read TGTGCCAGCCGACGCGACAGCTCCTACGAGCAGTACTTC.